The 22 T cell receptor beta chains reported below all come from one sample, sequenced in a study of shared clonotypes between healthy human individuals. Libraries were prepared by immunoSEQ multiplex PCR; TCRdb keeps only in-frame clonotypes and omits some of them. The table includes more than 1.2 million clones, 98% detected once. The source material was naive CD4+ T cells sorted from blood. Indicated subset: CD45RA+ positively selected. These receptors were collected from a man aged 30-40 years in good health.

The chain recombines TRBV11-3 with TRBJ2-1, with 7 bases aligning to TRBD2. Germline CDR1 SGHNT, CDR2 YENEEA. After removal of 1 base from V and 0 bases from J, the junction contained 6 bases not matched to a gene. The CDR3 runs to 17 residues. CDR3 DNA sequence: TGTGCCAGCAGCTTAGCTCTGTCTAGCGGCTCCTACAATGAGCAGTTCTTC. This translates into CASSLALSSGSYNEQFF.

The gene calls are TRBV10-3 and TRBJ2-2, with D uncertain. The CDR3 contains 14 residues. Germline loops: CDR1 ENHRY, CDR2 SYGVKD. V was shortened by 4 bases and J by 4 bases, with 10 bases between the two germline ends. In DNA form, the CDR3 reads TGTGCCATCAGTGTAGCTCCATCCACCGGGGAGCTGTTTTTT. This sequence encodes CAISVAPSTGELFF.

The chain joins TRBV19 to TRBJ2-6; possible D gene TRBD1, 6 bases. CDR1 and CDR2 from the germline V gene are LNHDA and SQIVND (reference sequence). The germline V and J ends were trimmed by 6 bases and 1 base, with 7 bases remaining between them. This CDR3 spans 14 amino acids. The CDR3 sequence is CASRGGSGANVLTF. CDR3 coding DNA: TGTGCCAGTAGAGGGGGTTCTGGGGCCAACGTCCTGACTTTC.

J is TRBJ2-3 and V is TRBV19; D remains unclear. The CDR3 is made up of 15 amino acids. Germline assignment: CDR1 LNHDA and CDR2 SQIVND (reference sequence). V shed 3 bases and J shed 1 base, with 11 bases lying between them. The CDR3 region has the DNA TGTGCCAGTAGTATGGCTCATCGCGGCACAGATACGCAGTATTTT. Amino acid sequence: CASSMAHRGTDTQYF.

This chain connects TRBV15 to TRBJ2-7; D is perhaps TRBD1 (5 bases). The V end was cut by 0 bases, the J end by 5 bases, with 8 bases between. CDR1 and CDR2 (germline): LNHNV, YYDKDF (reference sequence). This CDR3 region has 13 residues. The CDR3, as DNA: TGTGCCACCAGCAGAGATCAACAGGACGAGCAGTACTTC. Protein sequence: CATSRDQQDEQYF.

The chain couples TRBV27 to TRBJ1-1; 7 nucleotides line up with TRBD1. Trimming at V came to 5 bases and at J to 3 bases, leaving 3 bases not matched to a gene. CDR3 length equals 13 residues. Per the germline V gene, CDR1 is MNHEY and CDR2 is SMNVEV (reference sequence). CDR3 sequence: CASSATGDTEAFF. The CDR3 coding sequence is TGTGCCAGCAGTGCTACAGGGGACACTGAAGCTTTCTTT.

V usage is TRBV7-9 and J usage is TRBJ1-5; D not certain. The CDR3 extends over 17 amino acids. V gave up 5 bases and J gave up 1 base, with 18 bases separating them. Germline V gene lookup returns CDR1 SEHNR and CDR2 FQNEAQ (reference sequence). The CDR3, as DNA: TGTGCCAGCAGCGGGAGCTTAGCTGGACCGAGCAATCAGCCCCAGCATTTT. It translates to CASSGSLAGPSNQPQHF.

The V call is TRBV6-6, the J call TRBJ2-5; D gene uncertain. Trimming removed 6 bases at V and 5 bases at J, with 13 bases between. The CDR3 has 13 amino acids. CDR1 is MNHNY, CDR2 SVGAGI, per germline (reference sequence). The CDR3 DNA sequence: TGTGCCAGCAGCCCCCGTGTAGGGGAGACCCAGTACTTC. Translation gives CASSPRVGETQYF.

The rearrangement links TRBV9 to TRBJ2-1; a possible D gene is TRBD1 (5 bases). Germline CDR1 and CDR2: SGDLS and YYNGEE. This CDR3 comprises 15 residues. V lost 3 bases, J lost 0 bases, and 10 bases lay in between. CDR3 coding DNA: TGTGCCAGCAGCGCAGAAGGGGCCTCCTACAATGAGCAGTTCTTC. Translation gives CASSAEGASYNEQFF.

This chain links TRBV28 with TRBJ2-7, with no clear D. Germline CDR1 MDHEN, CDR2 SYDVKM. CDR3 length: 12 amino acids. Between the trimmed V and J ends, which lost 6 bases and 3 bases, there was a span of 9 bases. The CDR3 reads CASRRSDYEQYF. The CDR3 DNA reads TGTGCCAGCAGGCGGTCAGACTACGAGCAGTACTTC.

This clone was observed a single time. The CDR3 protein is CASSPIAGGSTDTQYF. In DNA, the CDR3 is TGTGCCAGCAGCCCAATAGCGGGAGGGTCTACAGATACGCAGTATTTT. The chain is built from TRBV7-3 and TRBJ2-3; 11 bases match TRBD2. CDR1 is SGHTA and CDR2 is FQGTGA in the germline V gene. This CDR3 contains 16 residues. Germline trimming cut 5 bases from V and 3 bases from J; bases unmatched to any gene: 7.

The chain has TRBV7-2 and TRBJ2-7; unclear D gene. V dropped 5 bases and J dropped 5 bases, with 10 bases sitting between them. The CDR3 is 12 residues long. CDR1 is SGHTA, CDR2 FQGNSA, per germline. The CDR3 nucleotides are TGTGCCAGCAGCGACAAGAACAACGAGCAGTACTTC. This encodes CASSDKNNEQYF.

J is TRBJ2-2 and V is TRBV16; D not certain. Germline V gene lookup returns CDR1 KGHSY and CDR2 FQNENV. V was clipped by 4 bases and J by 10 bases, with 13 bases between them. The CDR3 sequence is 13 residues long. CDR3 in DNA: TGTGCCAGCAGCCGATCACACGCTGAGGAGCTGTTTTTT. This gives the protein CASSRSHAEELFF.

The chain is built from TRBV6-1 and TRBJ2-1; no firm D call. CDR1 and CDR2 from the germline V gene are MNHNS and SASEGT. V dropped 8 bases and J dropped 0 bases, with 8 bases sitting between them. The CDR3 contains 13 residues. The CDR3 loop reads CASDQLSYNEQFF. CDR3 coding DNA: TGTGCCAGCGACCAGCTCTCCTACAATGAGCAGTTCTTC.

The chain uses TRBV27 and TRBJ2-5, with D perhaps being TRBD1 or TRBD2 (7 bases each). This CDR3 spans 16 amino acids. Trimming took 8 bases from V and 5 from J, leaving 24 bases between them. Germline CDR1 is MNHEY and CDR2 is SMNVEV (reference sequence). DNA for the CDR3: TGTGCCAGCTCTTACGGGGAGGGGGCGAGGATGGAGACCCAGTACTTC. Translated: CASSYGEGARMETQYF.

To note about this clone: Germline and junction disagree at one end, which may indicate a read error. The chain carries TRBV11-3 and TRBJ2-2, with D unclear. This CDR3 is built from 16 residues. In germline, CDR1 is SGHNT, CDR2 YENEEA. CDR3 loop: CASSLAFRANTGELFF. DNA for the CDR3: TGTGCCAGCAGTTTAGCCTTCCGGGCGAACACCGGGGAGCTGTTTTTT.

The gene calls are TRBV15 and TRBJ2-1; TRBD2 might be the D (5 bases). The CDR3 extends over 15 amino acids. The V end was cut by 8 bases, the J end by 0 bases, with 14 bases between. Germline CDR1 and CDR2: LNHNV and YYDKDF (reference sequence). The CDR3 reads CATGFMGSSYNEQFF. DNA of the CDR3: TGTGCCACCGGTTTTATGGGGAGCTCCTACAATGAGCAGTTCTTC.

This clone was counted only a few times. The same CDR3 also results from other DNA sequences found in this sample. The gene calls are TRBV5-1 and TRBJ2-7, with D maybe TRBD1 (6 bases). Germline CDR1 reads SGHRS; CDR2 reads YFSETQ. The CDR3 has 14 residues. The ends were cut back, 0 bases at V and 0 bases at J, with 7 bases in the middle. The CDR3 DNA sequence: TGCGCCAGCAGCTTGGCAGGGGACTCCTACGAGCAGTACTTC. It is translated as CASSLAGDSYEQYF.

The J gene is TRBJ1-1, the V gene TRBV19; the D gene is possibly TRBD1 (5 bases). Germline CDR1 reads LNHDA; CDR2 reads SQIVND (reference sequence). V lost 1 base and J 7 bases, leaving 10 bases between the germline ends. This CDR3 is 13 amino acids long. CDR3 amino acids: CASSIVWGSEAFF. The CDR3, as DNA: TGTGCCAGTAGTATAGTTTGGGGGAGTGAAGCTTTCTTT.

The J gene is TRBJ2-2, the V gene TRBV30; the D is unclear. The length of the CDR3 is 16 residues. The V end was cut by 0 bases, the J end by 5 bases, with 16 bases between. Germline loops: CDR1 GTSNPN, CDR2 SVGIG (reference sequence). CDR3 amino acids: CAWSVRSNQRTGELFF. The CDR3, as DNA: TGTGCCTGGAGTGTAAGATCAAACCAAAGGACCGGGGAGCTGTTTTTT.

The genes are TRBV10-3 and TRBJ2-7; D perhaps matches TRBD2 (5 bases). V was pared by 2 bases and J by 6 bases, with 11 bases between. The V gene's germline CDR1 is ENHRY and CDR2 SYGVKD. The CDR3 has 13 amino acids. The CDR3 sequence: CAISEAGGVEQYF. CDR3 in DNA: TGTGCCATCAGTGAGGCGGGTGGAGTCGAGCAGTACTTC.

This rearrangement joins TRBV18 to TRBJ2-7; the match to TRBD2 covers 10 bases. Losses at the gene ends were 4 bases for V and 5 bases for J; bases not matched to a gene: 5. The CDR3 is made up of 14 amino acids. Germline V lookup: CDR1 KGHSH, CDR2 LQKENI. CDR3 amino acids: CASSQSGRAHEQYF. CDR3 nucleotides: TGTGCCAGCTCACAAAGCGGGAGGGCCCACGAGCAGTACTTC.